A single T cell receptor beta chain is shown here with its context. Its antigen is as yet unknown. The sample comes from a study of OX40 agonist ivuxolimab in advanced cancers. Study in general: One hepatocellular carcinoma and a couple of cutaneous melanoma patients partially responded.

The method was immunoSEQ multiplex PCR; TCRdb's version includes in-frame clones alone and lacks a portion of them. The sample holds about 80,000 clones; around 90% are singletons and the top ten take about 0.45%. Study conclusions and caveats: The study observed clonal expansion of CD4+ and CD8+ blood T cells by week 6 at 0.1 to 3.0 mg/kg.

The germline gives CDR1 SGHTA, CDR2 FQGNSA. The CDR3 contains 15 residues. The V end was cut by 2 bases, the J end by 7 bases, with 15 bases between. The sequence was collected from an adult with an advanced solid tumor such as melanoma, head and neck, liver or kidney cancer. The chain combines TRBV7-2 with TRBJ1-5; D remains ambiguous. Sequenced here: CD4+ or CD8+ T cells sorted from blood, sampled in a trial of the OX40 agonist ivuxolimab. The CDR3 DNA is TGTGCCAGCAGCTTAAATCTGGGGTTTCGGCAGCCCCAGCATTTT. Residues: CASSLNLGFRQPQHF.